These 30 T cell receptor beta chains came from one sample sequenced in a study of cytomegalovirus exposure and HLA in healthy donors. The PCR employed 60 Vbeta primers together with 13 Jbeta primers. Profiling relied on immunoSEQ multiplex PCR, and the TCRdb table lists in-frame clones only, not all of them. This sample carries around 150,000 clones, almost 80% of them seen once, and the ten largest clones take around an eighth. Sequenced sample: PBMCs. These receptors originate from a man in his forties or fifties in good health and CMV-seropositive.

This clone was counted a single time. The chain combines TRBV7-9 with TRBJ2-5; 12 bases are shared with TRBD2. With V trimmed by 4 bases and J by 4 bases, 16 bases remained unmatched. Germline assignment: CDR1 SEHNR and CDR2 FQNEAQ (reference sequence). This CDR3 has 19 amino acids. The CDR3 coding sequence is TGTGCCAGCAGCTATGAACTAGCGGGGGGCCTATTTTTGAGAGAGACCCAGTACTTC. It is translated as CASSYELAGGLFLRETQYF.

This chain links TRBV5-4 with TRBJ2-5; 8 positions match TRBD2. The V and J ends lost 4 bases and 4 bases, in that order; junction bases with no gene match: 9. The CDR3 contains 15 residues. The V gene's germline CDR1 is SGHNT and CDR2 YYREEE (reference sequence). The chain's CDR3 is CASSPRGGGLETQYF. As DNA, the CDR3 is TGTGCCAGCAGCCCCCGGGGCGGGGGGTTAGAGACCCAGTACTTC.

This rearrangement joins TRBV6-5 to TRBJ1-1; D ambiguous. Trimming removed 1 base at V and 4 bases at J, with 10 bases between. CDR3 length: 14 residues. Germline V gives CDR1 MNHEY, CDR2 SVGAGI. CDR3 coding DNA: TGTGCCAGCAGTTACTACTCGCGCGGCACTGAAGCTTTCTTT. Its translation is CASSYYSRGTEAFF.

V gene TRBV6-4 combines with J gene TRBJ2-1; 8 positions agree with TRBD1. V trimming: 1 base; J trimming: 7 bases; junction bases outside the gene matches: 6. Germline V CDR1 and CDR2: MRHNA, SNTAGT. The CDR3 consists of 15 residues. The CDR3 protein is CASSDYGQGRNEQFF. In nucleotides, the CDR3 is TGTGCCAGCAGTGACTACGGACAGGGTAGGAATGAGCAGTTCTTC.

As to this clone: At the DNA level, this CDR3 is encoded by other sequences in the same sample as well. CDR3: CASSLATGDNEQFF. CDR3 coding DNA: TGCGCCAGCAGCTTGGCTACAGGGGACAATGAGCAGTTCTTC. The rearrangement links TRBV5-1 to TRBJ2-1; TRBD1 aligns across 7 bases. V shed 0 bases, J shed 5 bases, and the junction held 2 bases outside the gene matches. Germline V lookup: CDR1 SGHRS, CDR2 YFSETQ. The CDR3 contains 14 residues. Filled out from reference TRBV5-1 and TRBJ2-1, the complete variable domain reads KAGVTQTPRYLIKTRGQQVTLSCSPISGHRSVSWYQQTPGQGLQFLFEYFSETQRNKGNFPGRFSGRQFSNSRSEMNVSTLELGDSALYLCASSLATGDNEQFFGPGTRLTVL.

This rearrangement joins TRBV5-1 to TRBJ2-3, with TRBD2 matching over 8 bases. This CDR3 is built from 14 residues. V dropped 4 bases and J dropped 6; count of bases not matched to a gene: 7. Germline CDR1 is SGHRS and CDR2 is YFSETQ. This CDR3 reads CASSTGGALDTQYF. For the CDR3, the DNA is TGCGCCAGCAGCACCGGGGGGGCCTTGGATACGCAGTATTTT.

The rearrangement joins TRBV28 to TRBJ2-3; 9 nucleotides line up with TRBD2. Looked up from germline, CDR1 is MDHEN and CDR2 is SYDVKM. V was clipped by 3 bases and J by 2 bases; unmatched bases: 6. CDR3 length equals 16 residues. The CDR3 loop is CASSLGGGANTDTQYF. The CDR3 coding sequence is TGTGCCAGCAGTTTGGGCGGGGGGGCGAACACAGATACGCAGTATTTT.

This clone was seen a single time. The chain links TRBV10-1 to TRBJ2-4; D is ambiguous. The CDR3 is made up of 13 amino acids. Trimming pared 3 bases from V and 5 bases from J, leaving 8 bases between. CDR1 and CDR2 from the germline V gene are WNHNN and SYGVQD (reference sequence). The CDR3 region is CASSDRSQNIQYF. DNA for the CDR3: TGCGCCAGCAGTGACCGTAGCCAAAACATTCAGTACTTC.

The J gene is TRBJ1-4, the V gene TRBV7-2; 8 nucleotides align to TRBD1. Germline CDR1 is SGHTA and CDR2 is FQGNSA. The CDR3 has 16 amino acids. Trimming cost V 2 bases and J 7 bases; bases outside gene matches: 9. CDR3: CASSLTPGGISEKLFF. In DNA form, the CDR3 reads TGTGCCAGCAGCTTAACCCCAGGGGGCATAAGTGAAAAACTGTTTTTT.

This chain's CDR3 is CASRLEGSGNTIYF. The CDR3 nucleotides read TGTGCCAGCAGGCTAGAGGGTTCTGGAAACACCATATATTTT. This rearrangement joins TRBV4-2 to TRBJ1-3; unclear D gene. The CDR3 runs to 14 residues. From germline, CDR1 is LGHNA and CDR2 YNFKEQ. V was cut by 6 bases and J by 1 base, with 10 bases left in between.

This clone was observed a handful of times. This chain uses TRBV28 with TRBJ1-5, with TRBD1 matching 7 bases. The germline V gene has CDR1 MDHEN and CDR2 SYDVKM. The trim removed 10 bases at V and 1 base at J, leaving 7 bases unmatched. The CDR3 is 14 amino acids. CDR3 region: CATGTEVSNQPQHF. Written as DNA, the CDR3 is TGTGCCACCGGGACAGAAGTAAGCAATCAGCCCCAGCATTTT.

V gene TRBV5-6 combines with J gene TRBJ2-2; tentatively, D is TRBD2 (5 bases). The ends were cut back, 2 bases at V and 7 bases at J, with 18 bases in the middle. CDR1 is SGHDT, CDR2 YYEEEE, per germline. This CDR3 region has 16 residues. CDR3 loop: CASSFNRDGVYGELFF. CDR3 nucleotide sequence: TGTGCCAGCAGCTTTAACAGAGACGGGGTGTACGGGGAGCTGTTTTTT. The complete variable domain, with remaining parts taken from reference TRBV5-6 and TRBJ2-2, reads DAGVTQSPTHLIKTRGQQVTLRCSPKSGHDTVSWYQQALGQGPQFIFQYYEEEERQRGNFPDRFSGHQFPNYSSELNVNALLLGDSALYLCASSFNRDGVYGELFFGEGSRLTVL.

This clone was observed a single time. The rearrangement uses TRBV7-2 and TRBJ1-2; the match to TRBD1 covers 8 bases. With 5 bases clipped from V and 2 bases from J, the junction kept 4 bases outside the gene matches. This CDR3 has 14 amino acids. Germline V gene data show CDR1 as SGHTA and CDR2 as FQGNSA. The CDR3 DNA reads TGTGCCAGCAGCCGGACAGGGTTAAACTATGGCTACACCTTC. Its protein is CASSRTGLNYGYTF.

This chain connects TRBV10-2 to TRBJ2-3, with TRBD2 identical over 8 bases. V shed 6 bases, J shed 1 base, and the junction held 6 bases outside the gene matches. The CDR3 length is 15 residues. Germline CDR1 and CDR2: WSHSY and SAAADI. CDR3 loop: CASRPGRGGTDTQYF. The CDR3 region has the DNA TGCGCCAGCAGGCCTGGGCGGGGGGGCACAGATACGCAGTATTTT.

V is TRBV7-8 and J is TRBJ2-5; 8 bases align to TRBD2. This CDR3 region has 17 residues. After removal of 1 base from V and 2 bases from J, the junction contained 9 bases not matched to a gene. CDR1 SGHVS and CDR2 FQNEAQ come from the germline V gene. The chain's CDR3 is CASSLVPSGFDQETQYF. In nucleotides, the CDR3 is TGTGCCAGCAGCTTAGTGCCTAGCGGGTTTGATCAAGAGACCCAGTACTTC.

This rearrangement joins TRBV9 to TRBJ2-7, with TRBD2 as a possible D gene (5 bases). The CDR3 consists of 14 residues. Looked up from germline, CDR1 is SGDLS and CDR2 is YYNGEE. Between the trimmed V and J ends, which lost 3 bases and 7 bases, there was a span of 17 bases. The CDR3 reads CASSGAEAHGEQYF. The CDR3 DNA is TGTGCCAGCAGCGGGGCGGAGGCCCACGGGGAGCAGTACTTC.

The genes are TRBV28 and TRBJ2-7, with D possibly matching TRBD2 (5 bases). The CDR3 spans 14 residues. The ends were cut back, 7 bases at V and 2 bases at J, with 15 bases in the middle. Looked up from germline, CDR1 is MDHEN and CDR2 is SYDVKM. CDR3 coding DNA: TGTGCCAGCACCCCGGCCCTCGGGGCCTACGAGCAGTACTTC. Translated: CASTPALGAYEQYF.

This chain connects TRBV12-5 to TRBJ2-1; TRBD1 matches at 10 bases. In germline, CDR1 is LGHNT, CDR2 FRNRAP. V was clipped by 6 bases and J by 7 bases; unmatched bases: 9. CDR3 size: 15 residues. The CDR3 spells CASGLGQGDRNEQFF. CDR3 sequence (DNA): TGTGCTAGTGGCCTCGGACAGGGGGATCGAAATGAGCAGTTCTTC.

The CDR3 loop reads CASSVGGPGLPSTDTQYF. The CDR3 DNA follows: TGTGCCAGCAGCGTAGGAGGACCGGGACTTCCTAGCACAGATACGCAGTATTTT. This chain joins TRBV9 and TRBJ2-3; possible D gene TRBD2, 6 bases. The germline CDR1 and CDR2 sequences are SGDLS and YYNGEE. Trimming pared 0 bases from V and 0 bases from J, leaving 17 bases between. This CDR3 is built from 18 residues. The variable domain in full, with the rest retrieved from reference TRBV9 and TRBJ2-3, is DSGVTQTPKHLITATGQRVTLRCSPRSGDLSVYWYQQSLDQGLQFLIQYYNGEERAKGNILERFSAQQFPDLHSELNLSSLELGDSALYFCASSVGGPGLPSTDTQYFGPGTRLTVL.

V gene TRBV6-5 combines with J gene TRBJ1-1; D is unclear. Trimming stripped 8 bases from V and 0 bases from J, with 10 bases between. This CDR3 has 13 amino acids. Germline V gene sequence: CDR1 MNHEY, CDR2 SVGAGI. CDR3 bases: TGTGCCAGCCGAATACAGATGAACACTGAAGCTTTCTTT. Translation gives CASRIQMNTEAFF.

The genes are TRBV5-8 and TRBJ2-7; TRBD1 aligns across 9 bases. CDR3 length equals 15 residues. Germline V gene lookup returns CDR1 SGHTS and CDR2 YDEGEE. The V and J ends lost 0 bases and 4 bases, in that order; junction bases with no gene match: 5. CDR3 bases: TGTGCCAGCAGCTTGGGGGGACAGGGTTATTACGAGCAGTACTTC. As protein: CASSLGGQGYYEQYF.

CDR3 residues: CASSSSGDPVNIQYF. The CDR3 coding sequence is TGTGCCAGCAGCTCATCAGGGGACCCAGTAAACATTCAGTACTTC. The V call is TRBV6-6, the J call TRBJ2-4, with a tentative D call TRBD1 (6 bases). The length of the CDR3 is 15 residues. V was pared by 6 bases and J by 6 bases, with 18 bases between. CDR1 and CDR2 from the germline V gene are MNHNY and SVGAGI (reference sequence).

This sequence joins TRBV6-1 and TRBJ1-5; D is undetermined. V was trimmed by 2 bases and J by 7 bases, leaving 6 bases between them. This CDR3 region has 12 residues. Germline V gene data show CDR1 as MNHNS and CDR2 as SASEGT. The CDR3 protein is CASSESRQPQHF. CDR3 bases: TGTGCCAGCAGTGAAAGTCGGCAGCCCCAGCATTTT.

The chain joins TRBV7-2 to TRBJ2-7; TRBD2 matches at 12 bases. Germline values: CDR1 SGHTA, CDR2 FQGNSA. J was trimmed by 2 bases and V by 3 bases; bases with no gene match: 2. This CDR3 is 15 amino acids long. The CDR3 DNA sequence: TGTGCCAGCAGCTTTGGACTAGCGGGGACCTACGAGCAGTACTTC. Translating gives CASSFGLAGTYEQYF.

The V and J genes are TRBV18 and TRBJ2-1; 9 bases align to TRBD2. Per the germline V gene, CDR1 is KGHSH and CDR2 is LQKENI. The CDR3 has 15 residues. Losses at the gene ends were 0 bases for V and 12 bases for J; bases not matched to a gene: 9. The chain's CDR3 is CASSPPVLAGDPQFF. The CDR3 DNA is TGTGCCAGCTCACCACCGGTTTTAGCGGGGGACCCGCAGTTCTTC.

This clone has only one observation. The chain combines TRBV6-6 with TRBJ2-7, with 8 bases that match TRBD1. Per germline, CDR1 MNHNY and CDR2 SVGAGI (reference sequence). V shed 6 bases and J 2 bases; nucleotides not matched to a gene: 9. There are 15 residues in the CDR3. CDR3 bases: TGTGCCAGCAGCGCCGACAGGGGCATCACCTACGAGCAGTACTTC. Its translation is CASSADRGITYEQYF.

The chain employs TRBV9 and TRBJ2-1, with D unresolved. V was clipped by 0 bases and J by 1 base, with 8 bases between them. The germline V gene encodes CDR1 SGDLS and CDR2 YYNGEE. CDR3 length: 15 amino acids. CDR3 DNA sequence: TGTGCCAGCAGCGTAGACCAGGCATCCTACAATGAGCAGTTCTTC. Amino acids: CASSVDQASYNEQFF.

This chain uses TRBV7-8 with TRBJ1-3; 12 positions match TRBD1. The CDR3 runs to 18 residues. The V gene's germline CDR1 is SGHVS and CDR2 FQNEAQ. Trimming took 4 bases from V and 3 from J; bases not matched to a gene: 10. The CDR3 region has the DNA TGTGCCAGCAGCTCGGGACAGGGGGCGCCAATTATTGGAAACACCATATATTTT. It translates to CASSSGQGAPIIGNTIYF.

The chain links TRBV19 to TRBJ1-6, with D unresolved. CDR1 is LNHDA, CDR2 SQIVND, per germline (reference sequence). The CDR3 is 16 residues long. V was pared by 1 base and J by 0 bases, with 7 bases between. Written as DNA, the CDR3 is TGTGCCAGTAGTATAGTAAAGAGCTCCTATAATTCACCCCTCCACTTT. Translation: CASSIVKSSYNSPLHF.

V is TRBV2 and J is TRBJ1-4, with a possible D match to TRBD1 (5 bases). Germline values: CDR1 SNHLY, CDR2 FYNNEI. V dropped 6 bases and J dropped 10 bases, with 18 bases sitting between them. The CDR3 contains 14 residues. CDR3 sequence reads: CASSGQSLGGKLFF. CDR3 nucleotide sequence: TGTGCCAGCAGCGGACAATCCCTCGGGGGAAAACTGTTTTTT. The full variable domain, its missing parts supplied by reference TRBV2 and TRBJ1-4, is EPEVTQTPSHQVTQMGQEVILRCVPISNHLYFYWYRQILGQKVEFLVSFYNNEISEKSEIFDDQFSVERPDGSNFTLKIRSTKLEDSAMYFCASSGQSLGGKLFFGSGTQLSVL.